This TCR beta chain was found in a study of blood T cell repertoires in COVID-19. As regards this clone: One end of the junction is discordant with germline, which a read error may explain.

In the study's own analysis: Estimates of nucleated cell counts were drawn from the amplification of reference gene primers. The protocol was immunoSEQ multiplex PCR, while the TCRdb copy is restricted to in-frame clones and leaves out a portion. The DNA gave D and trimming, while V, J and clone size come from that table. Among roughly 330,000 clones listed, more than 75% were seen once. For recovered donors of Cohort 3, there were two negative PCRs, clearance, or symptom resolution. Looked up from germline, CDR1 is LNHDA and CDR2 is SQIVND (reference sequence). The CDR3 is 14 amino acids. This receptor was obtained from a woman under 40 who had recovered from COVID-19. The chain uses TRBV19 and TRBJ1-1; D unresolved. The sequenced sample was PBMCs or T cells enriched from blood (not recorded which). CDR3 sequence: CACSTAGRNTEAFF. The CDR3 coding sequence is TGTGCCTGTAGTACCGCTGGGAGGAACACTGAAGCTTTCTTT.